This is a list of T cell receptor beta chains from one sample in a study of blood T cell repertoires in COVID-19. Repertoires were generated with immunoSEQ multiplex PCR, while TCRdb's copy carries only in-frame clones and drops some. This sample has a few hundred thousand clones, with about 91% found just once. Sequenced input: PBMCs or T cells enriched from blood (not recorded which). These receptors all stem from a woman aged 40 to 50 who had recovered from COVID-19. Both conserved end residues are part of each CDR3. A D gene is named only where the DNA matches it firmly. Size tells how often a clone was seen (once, few, many) or the class of an expanded clone, and some rows leave it out.

V gene: TRBV28
D gene: TRBD1
J gene: TRBJ1-4
clone size: -
CDR3 protein: CAITTGAEREKLFF
CDR3 DNA: TGTGCCATCACCACAGGGGCCGAACGCGAAAAACTGTTTTTT

V gene: TRBV2
D gene: -
J gene: TRBJ1-5
clone size: -
CDR3 protein: CASSEENRENQPQHF
CDR3 DNA: TGTGCCAGCAGTGAGGAGAACAGGGAAAATCAGCCCCAGCATTTT

V gene: TRBV28
D gene: -
J gene: TRBJ1-4
clone size: -
CDR3 protein: CASSPVNEGWEKLFF
CDR3 DNA: TGTGCCAGCAGCCCTGTGAATGAGGGATGGGAAAAACTGTTTTTT

V gene: TRBV6-4
D gene: TRBD2
J gene: TRBJ2-2
clone size: -
CDR3 protein: CASSGLAGTGELFF
CDR3 DNA: TGTGCCAGCAGTGGTCTAGCGGGCACCGGGGAGCTGTTTTTT

V gene: TRBV27
D gene: -
J gene: TRBJ1-1
clone size: -
CDR3 protein: CASSYYPGVLNTEAFF
CDR3 DNA: TGTGCCAGCAGTTACTATCCAGGGGTCTTGAACACTGAAGCTTTCTTT

V gene: TRBV11-3
D gene: -
J gene: TRBJ1-1
clone size: -
CDR3 protein: CASSLVFRGNTEAFF
CDR3 DNA: TGTGCCAGCAGCTTAGTTTTTCGGGGGAACACTGAAGCTTTCTTT

V gene: TRBV7-3
D gene: TRBD1
J gene: TRBJ1-4
clone size: -
CDR3 protein: CASSIGTEATNEKLFF
CDR3 DNA: TGTGCCAGCAGCATAGGGACAGAAGCAACTAATGAAAAACTGTTTTTT

V gene: TRBV30
D gene: -
J gene: TRBJ2-1
clone size: once
CDR3 protein: CAWSGTEHNEQFF
CDR3 DNA: TGTGCCTGGAGTGGGACAGAACACAATGAGCAGTTCTTC

V gene: TRBV2
D gene: -
J gene: TRBJ1-3
clone size: -
CDR3 protein: CASSEVPGVGNTIYF
CDR3 DNA: TGTGCCAGCAGTGAAGTCCCAGGGGTTGGAAACACCATATATTTT

V gene: TRBV9
D gene: -
J gene: TRBJ2-1
clone size: -
CDR3 protein: CASSPSDRYNEQFF
CDR3 DNA: TGTGCCAGCAGCCCCTCCGACAGATACAATGAGCAGTTCTTC

V gene: TRBV11-2
D gene: -
J gene: TRBJ1-1
clone size: few
CDR3 protein: CASSFNKNTEAFF
CDR3 DNA: TGTGCCAGCAGCTTTAACAAGAACACTGAAGCTTTCTTT

V gene: TRBV19
D gene: -
J gene: TRBJ1-6
clone size: -
CDR3 protein: CASSTQGTGNSPLHF
CDR3 DNA: TGTGCCAGTAGTACGCAGGGGACGGGGAATTCACCCCTCCACTTT

V gene: TRBV5-4
D gene: TRBD2
J gene: TRBJ2-3
clone size: -
CDR3 protein: CASSETSGGSTDTQYF
CDR3 DNA: TGTGCCAGCAGCGAAACTAGCGGGGGTAGCACAGATACGCAGTATTTT

V gene: TRBV3-1/TRBV3-2
D gene: -
J gene: TRBJ2-7
clone size: -
CDR3 protein: CASREEGYF
CDR3 DNA: TGTGCCAGCCGGGAAGAGGGGTACTTC

V gene: TRBV7-3
D gene: -
J gene: TRBJ2-2
clone size: -
CDR3 protein: CASSLRGAGTGELFF
CDR3 DNA: TGTGCCAGCAGCTTAAGGGGAGCGGGCACCGGGGAGCTGTTTTTT

V gene: TRBV27
D gene: -
J gene: TRBJ2-3
clone size: -
CDR3 protein: CASSSYRRVTDTQYF
CDR3 DNA: TGTGCCAGCAGTTCTTATCGGCGGGTCACAGATACGCAGTATTTT

V gene: TRBV7-9
D gene: -
J gene: TRBJ2-7
clone size: -
CDR3 protein: CASSVGQGPRTYEQYF
CDR3 DNA: TGTGCCAGCAGTGTAGGGCAGGGGCCACGAACCTACGAGCAGTACTTC

V gene: TRBV5-6
D gene: -
J gene: TRBJ2-3
clone size: few
CDR3 protein: CASSLETWASDTQYF
CDR3 DNA: TGTGCCAGCAGCTTGGAGACCTGGGCATCGGATACGCAGTATTTT

V gene: TRBV27
D gene: -
J gene: TRBJ2-2
clone size: -
CDR3 protein: CASSLGRGTGELFF
CDR3 DNA: TGTGCCAGCAGTTTGGGAAGGGGAACCGGGGAGCTGTTTTTT

V gene: TRBV2
D gene: -
J gene: TRBJ1-1
clone size: few
CDR3 protein: CASSERTEAFF
CDR3 DNA: TGTGCCAGCAGTGAGCGTACTGAAGCTTTCTTT

V gene: TRBV6-2/TRBV6-3
D gene: -
J gene: TRBJ2-7
clone size: -
CDR3 protein: CASSPRGIYEQYF
CDR3 DNA: TGTGCCAGCAGCCCGAGGGGGATCTACGAGCAGTACTTC

V gene: TRBV6-5
D gene: -
J gene: TRBJ1-5
clone size: -
CDR3 protein: CASSYGTHSNQPQHF
CDR3 DNA: TGTGCCAGCAGTTACGGGACACATAGCAATCAGCCCCAGCATTTT

V gene: TRBV10-3
D gene: -
J gene: TRBJ2-2
clone size: -
CDR3 protein: CAISDEGVSGELFF
CDR3 DNA: TGTGCCATCAGTGATGAGGGGGTTAGCGGGGAGCTGTTTTTT

V gene: TRBV28
D gene: -
J gene: TRBJ2-3
clone size: -
CDR3 protein: CASSPMGADTQYF
CDR3 DNA: TGTGCCAGCAGCCCAATGGGAGCAGATACGCAGTATTTT

V gene: TRBV2
D gene: -
J gene: TRBJ2-7
clone size: -
CDR3 protein: CASSLQGTRSYEQYF
CDR3 DNA: TGTGCCAGCAGCCTCCAGGGTACTCGCTCCTACGAGCAGTACTTC

V gene: TRBV5-4
D gene: -
J gene: TRBJ2-3
clone size: -
CDR3 protein: CASSSRVADTQYF
CDR3 DNA: TGTGCCAGCAGCAGCAGGGTTGCAGATACGCAGTATTTT

V gene: TRBV30
D gene: TRBD1
J gene: TRBJ1-5
clone size: -
CDR3 protein: CAWSTGQQPQHF
CDR3 DNA: TGTGCCTGGAGTACGGGACAGCAGCCCCAGCATTTT

V gene: TRBV5-6
D gene: TRBD2
J gene: TRBJ2-5
clone size: -
CDR3 protein: CASSSGLQETQYF
CDR3 DNA: TGTGCCAGCAGTTCGGGACTACAAGAGACCCAGTACTTC

V gene: TRBV5-4
D gene: TRBD2
J gene: TRBJ2-5
clone size: -
CDR3 protein: CASSQLAGQETQYF
CDR3 DNA: TGTGCCAGCAGCCAACTAGCGGGCCAAGAGACCCAGTACTTC

V gene: TRBV5-1
D gene: -
J gene: TRBJ1-4
clone size: -
CDR3 protein: CASSLEAGEGKLFF
CDR3 DNA: TGCGCCAGCAGCTTGGAGGCAGGGGAGGGAAAACTGTTTTTT

V gene: TRBV6-1
D gene: -
J gene: TRBJ2-1
clone size: few
CDR3 protein: CASSDHGNEQFF
CDR3 DNA: TGTGCCAGCAGTGATCACGGGAATGAGCAGTTCTTC

V gene: TRBV7-3
D gene: TRBD1
J gene: TRBJ1-6
clone size: -
CDR3 protein: CASSSTGGDNSPLHF
CDR3 DNA: TGTGCCAGCAGCTCGACAGGGGGGGATAATTCACCCCTCCACTTT

V gene: TRBV28
D gene: TRBD1
J gene: TRBJ2-5
clone size: -
CDR3 protein: CASSSIQGDQETQYF
CDR3 DNA: TGTGCCAGCAGTTCCATACAGGGGGATCAAGAGACCCAGTACTTC

V gene: TRBV4-1
D gene: -
J gene: TRBJ1-1
clone size: -
CDR3 protein: CASSQTGNTEAFF
CDR3 DNA: TGCGCCAGCAGCCAAACAGGGAACACTGAAGCTTTCTTT

V gene: TRBV29-1
D gene: -
J gene: TRBJ2-7
clone size: -
CDR3 protein: CSVQGPSYEQYF
CDR3 DNA: TGCAGCGTACAGGGCCCTTCCTACGAGCAGTACTTC

V gene: TRBV11-2
D gene: TRBD2
J gene: TRBJ2-5
clone size: -
CDR3 protein: CASSLQRGAQETQYF
CDR3 DNA: TGTGCCAGCAGCTTACAGCGGGGGGCGCAAGAGACCCAGTACTTC

V gene: TRBV30
D gene: -
J gene: TRBJ2-3
clone size: -
CDR3 protein: CAWSVPGFGTDTQYF
CDR3 DNA: TGTGCCTGGAGTGTACCAGGGTTTGGCACAGATACGCAGTATTTT

V gene: TRBV19
D gene: -
J gene: TRBJ1-1
clone size: once
CDR3 protein: CASSMTTGWNTEAFF
CDR3 DNA: TGTGCCAGTAGTATGACGACAGGCTGGAACACTGAAGCTTTCTTT

V gene: TRBV28
D gene: -
J gene: TRBJ1-2
clone size: -
CDR3 protein: CASSTSLTALIGYTF
CDR3 DNA: TGTGCCAGCAGTACTTCCCTGACAGCTTTAATAGGCTACACCTTC

V gene: TRBV29-1
D gene: -
J gene: TRBJ1-5
clone size: -
CDR3 protein: CSVGISNQPQHF
CDR3 DNA: TGCAGCGTCGGGATTAGCAATCAGCCCCAGCATTTT

V gene: TRBV24-1
D gene: TRBD1
J gene: TRBJ2-1
clone size: -
CDR3 protein: CATSDMTGFEQFF
CDR3 DNA: TGTGCCACCAGTGACATGACAGGGTTTGAGCAGTTCTTC

V gene: TRBV18
D gene: -
J gene: TRBJ2-7
clone size: once
CDR3 protein: CASSPRGLEQYF
CDR3 DNA: TGTGCCAGCTCACCTAGAGGCCTCGAGCAGTACTTC

V gene: TRBV5-6
D gene: -
J gene: TRBJ1-2
clone size: -
CDR3 protein: CASSPIGGNYGYTF
CDR3 DNA: TGTGCCAGCAGCCCAATCGGGGGGAACTATGGCTACACCTTC

V gene: TRBV10-3
D gene: TRBD2
J gene: TRBJ2-1
clone size: -
CDR3 protein: CAISPGTSGGHNEQFF
CDR3 DNA: TGTGCCATCAGCCCCGGGACTAGCGGAGGCCACAATGAGCAGTTCTTC

V gene: TRBV24-1
D gene: TRBD1
J gene: TRBJ2-1
clone size: -
CDR3 protein: CATSDRQGAPVNEQFF
CDR3 DNA: TGTGCCACCAGTGATCGACAGGGGGCTCCCGTCAATGAGCAGTTCTTC

V gene: TRBV19
D gene: -
J gene: TRBJ1-4
clone size: once
CDR3 protein: CASSMQGPIQNEKLFF
CDR3 DNA: TGTGCCAGTAGTATGCAGGGGCCTATCCAAAATGAAAAACTGTTTTTT

V gene: TRBV6-9
D gene: -
J gene: TRBJ1-5
clone size: -
CDR3 protein: CARATRGYRNQPQHF
CDR3 DNA: TGTGCCAGGGCGACCAGGGGATATCGCAATCAGCCCCAGCATTTT

V gene: TRBV5-1
D gene: TRBD2
J gene: TRBJ2-5
clone size: -
CDR3 protein: CASSSNSGINQETQYF
CDR3 DNA: TGCGCCAGCAGCTCCAACAGCGGGATCAATCAAGAGACCCAGTACTTC